Given below is one TCR beta chain in context. Its antigen is currently unknown. The source of the sample is a study of blood T cells in healthy people across ages. The CDR3 spans 15 residues. Between the trimmed V and J ends, which lost 0 bases and 2 bases, there was a span of 10 bases. Germline V gene data show CDR1 as SGDLS and CDR2 as YYNGEE. A second PCR of 7 to 11 cycles used a sample-barcoded 5' primer and a J-beta primer mix. Each cDNA molecule was tagged by a template-switch adaptor with 12 random nucleotides. Every individual sample yielded 2.5 million or more paired-end reads (each containing CDR3). TCRdb recomputed calls from the 5' RACE reads with MiXCR, one row per CDR3 protein. There are about 1.6 million distinct CDR3 sequences in the sample; roughly 30% occur only once, and roughly 10% lies in the top ten. Study-wide results and caveats: Comparison with aged donors showed that long-lived donors had more naive CD4+ cells and higher diversity.

A minimum of 7 million PBMCs was isolated per sample. Sequencing used blood. V usage is TRBV9 and J usage is TRBJ2-3, with D uncertain. This receptor was obtained from a woman aged 25 to 45 in good health. CDR3: CASSVGSVNTDTQYF. The CDR3 region has the DNA TGTGCCAGCAGCGTAGGGAGCGTAAACACAGATACGCAGTATTTT.